This T cell receptor (beta chain) was profiled in a study of T cells after yellow fever vaccination. Trimming removed 4 bases from V and 2 bases from J; junction bases left unmatched: 13. CDR3 length: 19 amino acids. Germline loops: CDR1 SGHRS, CDR2 YFSETQ. Each CDR3 protein gets one entry after TCRdb re-called the 5' RACE reads with MiXCR. The sample holds a few hundred thousand distinct CDR3 sequences, roughly a sixth seen once. The specimen was PBMCs, collected 5 days after the first yellow fever vaccination. The source is a man between 18 and 29 years old who received the YFV17D yellow fever vaccine. The J gene is TRBJ2-6, the V gene TRBV5-1, with TRBD1 matching 9 bases. CDR3 sequence reads: CASSPVTGQGRPGANVLTF. CDR3 bases: TGCGCCAGCAGCCCCGTAACCGGACAGGGGAGGCCTGGGGCCAACGTCCTGACTTTC.